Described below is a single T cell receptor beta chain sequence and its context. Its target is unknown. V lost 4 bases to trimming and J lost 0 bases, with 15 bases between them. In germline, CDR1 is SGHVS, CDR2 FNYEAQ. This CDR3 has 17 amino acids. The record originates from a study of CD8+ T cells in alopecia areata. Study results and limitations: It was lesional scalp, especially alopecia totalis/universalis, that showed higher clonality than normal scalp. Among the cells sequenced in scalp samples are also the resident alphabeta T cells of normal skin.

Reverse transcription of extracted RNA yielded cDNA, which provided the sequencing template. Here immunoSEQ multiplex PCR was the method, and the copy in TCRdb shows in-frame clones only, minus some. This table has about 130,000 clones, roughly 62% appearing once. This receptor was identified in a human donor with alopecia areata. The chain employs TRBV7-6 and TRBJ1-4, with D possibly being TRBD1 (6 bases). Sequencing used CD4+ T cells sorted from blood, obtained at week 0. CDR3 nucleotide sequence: TGTGCCAGCAGCTCCCCAAGGGGGAGAGCAACTAATGAAAAACTGTTTTTT. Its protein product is CASSSPRGRATNEKLFF.